This T cell receptor beta chain is from a study of blood T cell repertoires in COVID-19. Study-level background: Sources were T cells, B-cell-depleted T cells, or PBMCs; the material itself was cDNA or gDNA.

Repertoires were generated with immunoSEQ multiplex PCR, while TCRdb's copy carries only in-frame clones and drops some. The sample holds roughly 500,000 clones; roughly 90% are singletons and the top ten take 1.5% to 2%. Germline assignment: CDR1 LNHDA and CDR2 SQIVND (reference sequence). This CDR3 is built from 17 residues. J was trimmed by 0 bases and V by 5 bases; bases with no gene match: 12. The TCR was taken from a woman aged 40 to 50 who had recovered from COVID-19. This chain connects TRBV19 to TRBJ2-7; 8 bases align to TRBD2. Specimen: PBMCs or T cells enriched from blood (not recorded which). The CDR3 reads CASSDPSLAVLSYEQYF. DNA for the CDR3: TGTGCCAGTAGTGACCCTTCACTAGCGGTACTCTCCTACGAGCAGTACTTC.